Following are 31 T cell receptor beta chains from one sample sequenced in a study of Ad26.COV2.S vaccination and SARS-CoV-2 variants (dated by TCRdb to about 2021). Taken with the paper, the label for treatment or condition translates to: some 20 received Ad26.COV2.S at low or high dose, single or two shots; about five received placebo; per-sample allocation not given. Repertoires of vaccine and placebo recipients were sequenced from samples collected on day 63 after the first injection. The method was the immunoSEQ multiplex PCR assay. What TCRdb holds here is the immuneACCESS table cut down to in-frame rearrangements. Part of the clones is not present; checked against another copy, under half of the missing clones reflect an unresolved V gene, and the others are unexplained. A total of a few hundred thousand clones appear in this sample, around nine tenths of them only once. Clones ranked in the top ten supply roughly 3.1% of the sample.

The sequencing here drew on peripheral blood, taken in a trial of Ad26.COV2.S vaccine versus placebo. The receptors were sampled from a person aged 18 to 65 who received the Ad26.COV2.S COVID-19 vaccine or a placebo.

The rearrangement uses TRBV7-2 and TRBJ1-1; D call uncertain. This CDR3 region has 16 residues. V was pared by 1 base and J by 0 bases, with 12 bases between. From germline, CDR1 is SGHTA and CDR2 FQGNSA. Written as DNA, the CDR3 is TGTGCCAGCAGCTTAGGGGCAGCCACCCTGAACACTGAAGCTTTCTTT. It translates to CASSLGAATLNTEAFF. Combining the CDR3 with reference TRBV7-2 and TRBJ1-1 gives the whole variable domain GAGVSQSPSNKVTEKGKDVELRCDPISGHTALYWYRQSLGQGLEFLIYFQGNSAPDKSGLPSDRFSAERTGGSVSTLTIQRTQQEDSAVYLCASSLGAATLNTEAFFGQGTRLTVV.

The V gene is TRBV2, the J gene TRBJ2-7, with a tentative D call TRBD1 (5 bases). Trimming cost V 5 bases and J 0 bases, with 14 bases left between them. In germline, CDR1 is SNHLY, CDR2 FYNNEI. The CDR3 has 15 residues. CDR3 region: CASSYGHGSSYEQYF. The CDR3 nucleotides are TGTGCCAGCAGTTATGGACACGGTAGCTCCTACGAGCAGTACTTC.

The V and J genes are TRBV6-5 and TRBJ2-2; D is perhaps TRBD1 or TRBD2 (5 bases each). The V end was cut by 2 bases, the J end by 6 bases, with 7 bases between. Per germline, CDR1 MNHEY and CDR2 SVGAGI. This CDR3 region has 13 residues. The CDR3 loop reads CASSYGTSGELFF. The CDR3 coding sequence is TGTGCCAGCAGTTACGGGACCTCCGGGGAGCTGTTTTTT.

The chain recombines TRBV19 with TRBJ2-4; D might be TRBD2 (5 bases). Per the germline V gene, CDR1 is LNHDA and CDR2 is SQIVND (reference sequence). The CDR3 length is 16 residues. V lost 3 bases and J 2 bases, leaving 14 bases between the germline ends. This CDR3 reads CASSIGRRLTKNIQYF. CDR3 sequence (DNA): TGTGCCAGTAGTATCGGCAGGAGGTTAACCAAAAACATTCAGTACTTC.

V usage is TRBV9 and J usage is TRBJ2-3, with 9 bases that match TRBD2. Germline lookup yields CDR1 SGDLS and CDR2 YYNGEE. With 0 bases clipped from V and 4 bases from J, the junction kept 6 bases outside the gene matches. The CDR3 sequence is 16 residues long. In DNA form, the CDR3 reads TGTGCCAGCAGCGTAGCTTTGGGCGGGGGGGCAGATACGCAGTATTTT. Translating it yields CASSVALGGGADTQYF.

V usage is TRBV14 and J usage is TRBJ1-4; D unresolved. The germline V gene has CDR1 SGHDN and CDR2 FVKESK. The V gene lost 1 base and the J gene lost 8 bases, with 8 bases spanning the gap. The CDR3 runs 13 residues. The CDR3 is CASSQAVREKLFF. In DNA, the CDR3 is TGTGCCAGCAGCCAAGCTGTACGGGAAAAACTGTTTTTT.

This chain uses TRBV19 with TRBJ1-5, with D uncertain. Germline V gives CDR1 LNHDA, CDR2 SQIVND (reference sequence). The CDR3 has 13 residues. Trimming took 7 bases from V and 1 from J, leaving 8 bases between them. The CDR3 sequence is CASTTRSNQPQHF. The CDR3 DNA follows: TGTGCCAGTACCACCAGGAGCAATCAGCCCCAGCATTTT.

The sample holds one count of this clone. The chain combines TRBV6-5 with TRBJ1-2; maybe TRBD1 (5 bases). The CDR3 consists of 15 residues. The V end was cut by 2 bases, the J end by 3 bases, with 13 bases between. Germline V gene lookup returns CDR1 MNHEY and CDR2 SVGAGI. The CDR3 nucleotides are TGTGCCAGCAGTTACGGGTCAGGGCGGTACTATGGCTACACCTTC. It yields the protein CASSYGSGRYYGYTF.

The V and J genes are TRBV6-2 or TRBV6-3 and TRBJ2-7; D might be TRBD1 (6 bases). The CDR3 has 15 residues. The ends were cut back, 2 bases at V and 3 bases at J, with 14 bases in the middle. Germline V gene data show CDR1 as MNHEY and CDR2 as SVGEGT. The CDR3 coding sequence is TGTGCCAGCAGTTACATGAGGGACACTAACTACGAGCAGTACTTC. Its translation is CASSYMRDTNYEQYF.

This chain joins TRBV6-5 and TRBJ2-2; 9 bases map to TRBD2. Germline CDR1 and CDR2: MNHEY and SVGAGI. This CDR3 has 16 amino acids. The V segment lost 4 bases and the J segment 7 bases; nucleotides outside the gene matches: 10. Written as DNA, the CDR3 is TGTGCCAGCAGTTCCCCGGGACTAGCTGGGGGCGGGGAGCTGTTTTTT. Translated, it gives CASSSPGLAGGGELFF.

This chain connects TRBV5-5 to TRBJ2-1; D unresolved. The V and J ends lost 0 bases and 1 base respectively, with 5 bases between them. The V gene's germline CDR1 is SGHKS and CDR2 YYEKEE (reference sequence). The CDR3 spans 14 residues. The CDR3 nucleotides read TGTGCCAGCAGCTTGGTCGGTTCCTACAATGAGCAGTTCTTC. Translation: CASSLVGSYNEQFF.

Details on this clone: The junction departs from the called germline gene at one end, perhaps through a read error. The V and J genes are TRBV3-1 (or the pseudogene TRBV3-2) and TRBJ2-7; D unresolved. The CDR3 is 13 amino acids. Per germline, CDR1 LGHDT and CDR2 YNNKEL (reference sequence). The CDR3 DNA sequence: TGTGCCAGCAGCCAAGAGAACGTCTACAAGCAGTACTTC. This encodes CASSQENVYKQYF.

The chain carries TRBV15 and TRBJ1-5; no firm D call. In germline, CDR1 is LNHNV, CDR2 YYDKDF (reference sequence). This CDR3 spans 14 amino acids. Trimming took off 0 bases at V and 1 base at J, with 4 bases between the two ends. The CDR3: CATSREGSNQPQHF. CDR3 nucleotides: TGTGCCACCAGCAGAGAAGGGAGCAATCAGCCCCAGCATTTT.

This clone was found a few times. The CDR3 bases are TGTGCCATCAGTGAGGGACGGCAGCCCCAGCATTTT. As protein: CAISEGRQPQHF. The chain carries TRBV10-3 and TRBJ1-5; D call uncertain. Germline V CDR1 and CDR2: ENHRY, SYGVKD. CDR3 length: 12 amino acids. The V end lost 2 bases, the J end lost 7 bases, and 6 bases lay between the germline ends.

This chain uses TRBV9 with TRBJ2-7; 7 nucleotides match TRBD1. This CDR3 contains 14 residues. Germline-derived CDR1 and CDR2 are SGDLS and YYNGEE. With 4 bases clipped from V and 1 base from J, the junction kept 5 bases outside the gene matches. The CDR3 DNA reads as TGTGCCAGCAGCCTCCGGACAGGATCCTACGAGCAGTACTTC. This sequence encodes CASSLRTGSYEQYF.

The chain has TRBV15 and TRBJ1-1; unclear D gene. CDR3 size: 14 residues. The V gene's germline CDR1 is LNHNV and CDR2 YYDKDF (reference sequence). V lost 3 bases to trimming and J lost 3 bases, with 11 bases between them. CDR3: CATSSFLGDTEAFF. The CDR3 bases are TGTGCCACCAGCAGCTTCTTAGGAGACACTGAAGCTTTCTTT.

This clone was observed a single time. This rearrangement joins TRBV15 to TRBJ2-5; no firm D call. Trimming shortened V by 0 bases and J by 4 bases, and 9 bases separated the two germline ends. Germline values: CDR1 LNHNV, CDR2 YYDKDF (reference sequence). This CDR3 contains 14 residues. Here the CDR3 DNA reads TGTGCCACCAGCAGAGAAGGGCGGAGAGAGACCCAGTACTTC. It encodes CATSREGRRETQYF.

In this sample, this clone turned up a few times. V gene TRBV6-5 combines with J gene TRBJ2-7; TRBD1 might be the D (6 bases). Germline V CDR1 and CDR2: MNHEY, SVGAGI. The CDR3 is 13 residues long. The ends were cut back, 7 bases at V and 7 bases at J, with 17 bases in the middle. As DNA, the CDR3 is TGTGCCAGCAAGGTCAGGGGCATCCGGGAGCAGTACTTC. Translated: CASKVRGIREQYF.

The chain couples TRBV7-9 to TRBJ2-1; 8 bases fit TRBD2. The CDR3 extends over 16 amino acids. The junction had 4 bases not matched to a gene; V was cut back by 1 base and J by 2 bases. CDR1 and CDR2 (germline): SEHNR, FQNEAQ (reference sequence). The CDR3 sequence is CASSLEASGPYNEQFF. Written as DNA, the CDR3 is TGTGCCAGCAGCTTAGAGGCTAGCGGGCCCTACAATGAGCAGTTCTTC.

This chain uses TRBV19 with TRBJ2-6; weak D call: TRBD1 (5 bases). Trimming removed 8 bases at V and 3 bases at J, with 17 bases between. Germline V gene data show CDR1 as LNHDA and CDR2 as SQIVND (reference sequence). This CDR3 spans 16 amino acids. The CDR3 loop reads CASGFPDISGANVLTF. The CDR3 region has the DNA TGTGCCAGTGGCTTTCCGGACATCAGTGGGGCCAACGTCCTGACTTTC.

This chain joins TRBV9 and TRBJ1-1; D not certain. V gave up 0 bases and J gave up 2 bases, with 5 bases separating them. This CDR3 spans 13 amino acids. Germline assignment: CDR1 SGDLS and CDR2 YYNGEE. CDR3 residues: CASSVVHNTEAFF. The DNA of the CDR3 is TGTGCCAGCAGCGTAGTTCACAACACTGAAGCTTTCTTT.

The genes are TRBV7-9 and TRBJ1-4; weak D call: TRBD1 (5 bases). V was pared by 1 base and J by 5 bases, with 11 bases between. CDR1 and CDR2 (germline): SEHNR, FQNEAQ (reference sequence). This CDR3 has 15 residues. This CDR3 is CASSLVGTGNEKLFF. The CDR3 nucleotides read TGTGCCAGCAGCTTAGTAGGGACTGGAAATGAAAAACTGTTTTTT.

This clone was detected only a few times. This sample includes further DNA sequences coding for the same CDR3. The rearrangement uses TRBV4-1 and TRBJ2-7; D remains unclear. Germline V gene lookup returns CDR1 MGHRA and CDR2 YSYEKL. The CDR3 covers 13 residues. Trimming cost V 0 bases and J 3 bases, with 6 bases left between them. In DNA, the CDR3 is TGCGCCAGCAGCCAAGATGCCGGCTACGAGCAGTACTTC. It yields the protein CASSQDAGYEQYF.

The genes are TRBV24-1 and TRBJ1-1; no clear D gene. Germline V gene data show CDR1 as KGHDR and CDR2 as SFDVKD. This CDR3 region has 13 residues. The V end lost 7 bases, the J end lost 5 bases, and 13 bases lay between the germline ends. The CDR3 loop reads CATSSSGSTEAFF. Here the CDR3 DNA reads TGTGCCACCAGCAGCAGTGGGTCGACTGAAGCTTTCTTT.

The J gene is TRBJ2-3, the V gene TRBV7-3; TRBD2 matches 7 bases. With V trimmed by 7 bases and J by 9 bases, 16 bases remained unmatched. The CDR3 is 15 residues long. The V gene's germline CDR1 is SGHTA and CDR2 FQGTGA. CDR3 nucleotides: TGTGCCAGCAATGGGGAGGGACCCCATTTATCGACGCAGTATTTT. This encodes CASNGEGPHLSTQYF.

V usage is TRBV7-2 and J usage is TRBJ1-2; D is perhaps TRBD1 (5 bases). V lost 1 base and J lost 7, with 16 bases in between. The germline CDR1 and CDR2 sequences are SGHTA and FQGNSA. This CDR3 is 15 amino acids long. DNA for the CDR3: TGTGCCAGCAGCTTAGGGGGACTTTTACCTACTGGCTACACCTTC. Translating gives CASSLGGLLPTGYTF.

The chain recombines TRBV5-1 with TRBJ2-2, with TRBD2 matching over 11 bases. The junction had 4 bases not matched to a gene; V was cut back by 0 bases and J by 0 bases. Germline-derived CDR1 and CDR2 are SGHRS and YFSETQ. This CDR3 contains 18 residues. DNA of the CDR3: TGCGCCAGCAGCTTGGTTCTAGCGGGGGGAACGAACACCGGGGAGCTGTTTTTT. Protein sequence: CASSLVLAGGTNTGELFF.

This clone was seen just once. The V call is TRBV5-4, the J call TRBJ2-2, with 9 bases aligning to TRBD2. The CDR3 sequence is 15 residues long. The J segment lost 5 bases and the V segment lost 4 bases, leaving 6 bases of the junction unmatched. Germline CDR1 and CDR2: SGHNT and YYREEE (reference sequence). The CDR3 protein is CASSVAGAATGELFF. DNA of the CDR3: TGTGCCAGCAGCGTAGCGGGGGCTGCAACCGGGGAGCTGTTTTTT.

The CDR3 nucleotides read TGTGCCAGCAGCTTAAATCGGGGCCAAGAGACCCAGTACTTC. Encoded protein: CASSLNRGQETQYF. The V and J genes are TRBV7-9 and TRBJ2-5; tentatively, D is TRBD2 (5 bases). Germline lookup yields CDR1 SEHNR and CDR2 FQNEAQ (reference sequence). V lost 2 bases to trimming and J lost 1 base, with 8 bases between them. The CDR3 covers 14 residues.

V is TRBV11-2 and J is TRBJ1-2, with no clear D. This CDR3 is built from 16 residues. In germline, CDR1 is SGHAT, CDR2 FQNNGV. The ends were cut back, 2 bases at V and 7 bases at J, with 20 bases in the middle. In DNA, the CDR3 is TGTGCCAGCAGCTTAAACCCCGCGATAGAGGCCAGTGGCTACACCTTC. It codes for CASSLNPAIEASGYTF.

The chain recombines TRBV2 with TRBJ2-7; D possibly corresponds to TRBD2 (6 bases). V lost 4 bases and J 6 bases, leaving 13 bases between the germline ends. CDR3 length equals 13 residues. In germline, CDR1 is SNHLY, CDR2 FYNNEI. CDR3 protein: CASSVGGKGEQYF. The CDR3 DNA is TGTGCCAGCAGTGTAGGAGGGAAGGGCGAGCAGTACTTC. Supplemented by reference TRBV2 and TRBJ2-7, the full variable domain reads EPEVTQTPSHQVTQMGQEVILRCVPISNHLYFYWYRQILGQKVEFLVSFYNNEISEKSEIFDDQFSVERPDGSNFTLKIRSTKLEDSAMYFCASSVGGKGEQYFGPGTRLTVT.